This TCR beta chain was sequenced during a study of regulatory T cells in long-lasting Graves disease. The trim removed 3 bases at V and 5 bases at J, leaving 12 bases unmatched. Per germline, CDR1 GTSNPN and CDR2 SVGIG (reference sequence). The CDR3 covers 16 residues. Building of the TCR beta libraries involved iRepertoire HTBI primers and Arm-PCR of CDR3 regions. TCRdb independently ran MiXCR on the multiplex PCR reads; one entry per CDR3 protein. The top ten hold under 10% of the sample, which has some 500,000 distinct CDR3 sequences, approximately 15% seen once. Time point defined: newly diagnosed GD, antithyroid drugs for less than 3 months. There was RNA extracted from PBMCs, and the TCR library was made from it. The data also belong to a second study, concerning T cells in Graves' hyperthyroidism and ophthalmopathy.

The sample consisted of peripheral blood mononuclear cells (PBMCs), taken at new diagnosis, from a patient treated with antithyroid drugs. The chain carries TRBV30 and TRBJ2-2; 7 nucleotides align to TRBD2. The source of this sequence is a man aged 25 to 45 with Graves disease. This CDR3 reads CAWSASGGRGTGELFF. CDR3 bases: TGTGCCTGGAGCGCCAGTGGCGGGAGAGGAACCGGGGAGCTGTTTTTT.